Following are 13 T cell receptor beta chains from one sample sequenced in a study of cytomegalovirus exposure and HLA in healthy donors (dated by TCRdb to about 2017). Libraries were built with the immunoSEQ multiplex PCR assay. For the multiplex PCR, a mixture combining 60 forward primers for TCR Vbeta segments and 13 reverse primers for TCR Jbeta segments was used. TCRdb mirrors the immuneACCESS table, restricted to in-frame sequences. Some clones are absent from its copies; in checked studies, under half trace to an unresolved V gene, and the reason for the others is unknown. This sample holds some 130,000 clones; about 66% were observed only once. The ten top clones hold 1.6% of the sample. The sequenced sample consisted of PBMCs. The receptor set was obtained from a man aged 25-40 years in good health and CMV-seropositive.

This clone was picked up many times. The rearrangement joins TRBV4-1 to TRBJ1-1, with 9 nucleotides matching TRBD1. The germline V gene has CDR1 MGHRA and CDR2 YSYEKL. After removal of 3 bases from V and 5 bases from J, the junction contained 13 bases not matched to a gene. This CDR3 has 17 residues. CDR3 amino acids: CASSQVIPGQGGTEAFF. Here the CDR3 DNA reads TGCGCCAGCAGCCAGGTAATACCGGGACAGGGTGGTACTGAAGCTTTCTTT.

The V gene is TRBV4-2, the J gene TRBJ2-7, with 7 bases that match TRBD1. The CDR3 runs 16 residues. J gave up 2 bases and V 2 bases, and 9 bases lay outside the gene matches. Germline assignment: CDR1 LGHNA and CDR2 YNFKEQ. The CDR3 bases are TGTGCCAGCAGCCAACATGGACAGGACACAACCTACGAGCAGTACTTC. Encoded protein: CASSQHGQDTTYEQYF.

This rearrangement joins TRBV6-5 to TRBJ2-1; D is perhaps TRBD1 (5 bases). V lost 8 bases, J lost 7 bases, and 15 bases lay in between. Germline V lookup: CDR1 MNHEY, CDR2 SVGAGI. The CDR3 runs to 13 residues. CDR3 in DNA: TGTGCCAGCGGGCCCCCAGGGCGTAATGAGCAGTTCTTC. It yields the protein CASGPPGRNEQFF.

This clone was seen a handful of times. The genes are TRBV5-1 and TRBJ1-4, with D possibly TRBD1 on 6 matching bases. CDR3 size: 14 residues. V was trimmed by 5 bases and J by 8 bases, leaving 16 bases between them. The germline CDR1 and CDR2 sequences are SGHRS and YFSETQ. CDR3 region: CASSRVTGTEKLFF. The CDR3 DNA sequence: TGCGCCAGCAGTCGAGTCACAGGGACGGAAAAACTGTTTTTT.

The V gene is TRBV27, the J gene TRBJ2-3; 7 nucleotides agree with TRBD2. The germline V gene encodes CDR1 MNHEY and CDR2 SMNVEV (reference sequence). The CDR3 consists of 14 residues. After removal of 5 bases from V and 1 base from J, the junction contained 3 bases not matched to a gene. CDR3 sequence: CASSSGIGTDTQYF. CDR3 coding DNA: TGTGCCAGCAGTAGCGGGATTGGCACAGATACGCAGTATTTT.

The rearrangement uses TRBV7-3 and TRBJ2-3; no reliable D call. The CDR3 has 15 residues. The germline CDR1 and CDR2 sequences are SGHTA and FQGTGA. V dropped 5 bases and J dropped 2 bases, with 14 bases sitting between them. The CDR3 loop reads CASSPARASTDTQYF. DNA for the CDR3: TGTGCCAGCAGCCCAGCTAGAGCCTCCACAGATACGCAGTATTTT.

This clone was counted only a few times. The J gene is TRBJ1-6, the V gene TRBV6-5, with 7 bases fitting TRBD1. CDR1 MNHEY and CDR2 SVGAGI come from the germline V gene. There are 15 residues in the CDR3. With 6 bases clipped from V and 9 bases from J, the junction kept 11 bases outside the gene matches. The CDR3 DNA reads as TGTGCCAGCAGATCGACAGGGCCTAGGCCTTCACCCCTCCACTTT. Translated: CASRSTGPRPSPLHF.

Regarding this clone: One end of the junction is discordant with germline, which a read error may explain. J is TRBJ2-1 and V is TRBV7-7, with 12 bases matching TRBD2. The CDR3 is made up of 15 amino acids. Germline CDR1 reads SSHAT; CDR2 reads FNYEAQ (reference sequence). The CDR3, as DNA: TGTGCTAGCAGCAAGACTAGCGGGAGATCCAATGAGCAGTTCTTC. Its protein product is CASSKTSGRSNEQFF. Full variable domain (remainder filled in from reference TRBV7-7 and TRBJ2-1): GAGVSQSPRYKVTKRGQDVTLRCDPISSHATLYWYQQALGQGPEFLTYFNYEAQPDKSGLPSDRFSAERPEGSISTLTIQRTEQRDSAMYRCASSKTSGRSNEQFFGPGTRLTVL.

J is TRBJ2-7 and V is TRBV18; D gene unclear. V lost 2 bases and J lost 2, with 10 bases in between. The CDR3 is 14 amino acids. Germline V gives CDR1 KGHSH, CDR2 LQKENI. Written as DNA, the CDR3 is TGTGCCAGCTCACCAAGTCACGGAGCCTACGAGCAGTACTTC. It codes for CASSPSHGAYEQYF.

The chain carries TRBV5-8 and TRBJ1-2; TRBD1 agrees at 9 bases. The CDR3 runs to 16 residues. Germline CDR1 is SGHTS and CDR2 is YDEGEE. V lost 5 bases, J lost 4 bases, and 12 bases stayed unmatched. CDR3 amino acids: CASSLNGQGIPYGYTF. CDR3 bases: TGTGCCAGCAGTTTGAATGGACAGGGGATTCCCTATGGCTACACCTTC.

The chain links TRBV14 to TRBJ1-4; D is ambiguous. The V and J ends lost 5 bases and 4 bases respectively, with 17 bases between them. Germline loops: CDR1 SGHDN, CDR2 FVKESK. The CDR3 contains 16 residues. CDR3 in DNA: TGTGCCAGCAGCATTAAGCCCAGAGGGCTTAATGAAAAACTGTTTTTT. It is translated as CASSIKPRGLNEKLFF.

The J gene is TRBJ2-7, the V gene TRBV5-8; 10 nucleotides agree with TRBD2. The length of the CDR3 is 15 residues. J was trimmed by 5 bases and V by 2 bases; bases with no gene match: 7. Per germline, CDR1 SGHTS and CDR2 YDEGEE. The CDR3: CASSLQREGQDEQYF. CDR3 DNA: TGTGCCAGCAGCTTACAGCGGGAGGGCCAAGACGAGCAGTACTTC.

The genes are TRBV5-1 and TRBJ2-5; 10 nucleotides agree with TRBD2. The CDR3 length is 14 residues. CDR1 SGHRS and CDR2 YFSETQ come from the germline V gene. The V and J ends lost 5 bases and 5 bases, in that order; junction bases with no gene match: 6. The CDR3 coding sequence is TGCGCCAGCAGTTCGGGACTAGCGACGGAGACCCAGTACTTC. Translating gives CASSSGLATETQYF. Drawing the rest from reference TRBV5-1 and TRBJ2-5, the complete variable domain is KAGVTQTPRYLIKTRGQQVTLSCSPISGHRSVSWYQQTPGQGLQFLFEYFSETQRNKGNFPGRFSGRQFSNSRSEMNVSTLELGDSALYLCASSSGLATETQYFGPGTRLLVL.